The present entry profiles one TCR beta chain with its context. Antigen: not known. Between the trimmed V and J ends, which lost 6 bases and 1 base, there was a span of 13 bases. Looked up from germline, CDR1 is SGHAT and CDR2 is FQNNGV. The CDR3 has 15 residues. This specimen comes from a study of cytomegalovirus exposure and HLA in healthy donors. Findings and caveats of the study: As was reported, the classifier diagnosed cytomegalovirus status with high specificity and sensitivity. The study flagged some 170 TCR beta chains as cytomegalovirus-associated. Among TCR sequences, most were rare, though some public TCRs appeared in many donors. In vitro data verified three CMV-associated chains as specific for CMV antigens.

Here immunoSEQ multiplex PCR was the method, and the copy in TCRdb shows in-frame clones only, minus some. The table lists 140,000 or so clones, approximately 90% of them singletons. Specimen: PBMCs. The V and J genes are TRBV11-2 and TRBJ2-4; maybe TRBD1 (5 bases). The TCR originated in a woman aged 25 to 39 in good health and CMV-seropositive. CDR3 sequence (DNA): TGTGCCAGCAGGGGTCTTAGGGGCGCCAAAAACATTCAGTACTTC. This translates into CASRGLRGAKNIQYF.